This entry lists 21 T cell receptor beta chains sequenced from one sample in a study of blood T cell repertoires in COVID-19. TCRdb keeps only in-frame clones here, not all; method: immunoSEQ multiplex PCR. The repertoire holds 150,000 to 200,000 clones, with around 79% as singletons. Input material: PBMCs or T cells enriched from blood (not recorded which). These receptors originate from a man in his fifties or sixties who had recovered from COVID-19.

The chain carries TRBV2 and TRBJ2-7; 7 nucleotides line up with TRBD1. Germline CDR1 and CDR2: SNHLY and FYNNEI. With V trimmed by 5 bases and J by 3 bases, 10 bases remained unmatched. There are 15 residues in the CDR3. CDR3 protein: CASSKIRQGNYEQYF. The DNA of the CDR3 is TGTGCCAGCAGTAAAATAAGACAGGGAAACTACGAGCAGTACTTC. The variable domain in full, with the rest retrieved from reference TRBV2 and TRBJ2-7, is EPEVTQTPSHQVTQMGQEVILRCVPISNHLYFYWYRQILGQKVEFLVSFYNNEISEKSEIFDDQFSVERPDGSNFTLKIRSTKLEDSAMYFCASSKIRQGNYEQYFGPGTRLTVT.

The chain employs TRBV9 and TRBJ2-1, with TRBD2 matching over 9 bases. The CDR3 sequence is 15 residues long. After removal of 3 bases from V and 0 bases from J, the junction contained 1 base not matched to a gene. CDR1 SGDLS and CDR2 YYNGEE come from the germline V gene. CDR3 protein: CASSELAGSYNEQFF. The CDR3, as DNA: TGTGCCAGCAGCGAACTAGCGGGCTCCTACAATGAGCAGTTCTTC.

The chain uses TRBV28 and TRBJ2-7; 9 positions match TRBD1. V gave up 2 bases and J gave up 2 bases; unmatched junction bases: 19. The CDR3 consists of 20 residues. Germline V gene data show CDR1 as MDHEN and CDR2 as SYDVKM. The CDR3 bases are TGTGCCAGCAGTTTAATCGAACCGGGACAGGGTTCCCTGTGGCCCTACGAGCAGTACTTC. Protein sequence: CASSLIEPGQGSLWPYEQYF.

The rearrangement joins TRBV10-1 to TRBJ2-3, with a weak D call TRBD2 (6 bases). Germline-derived CDR1 and CDR2 are WNHNN and SYGVQD (reference sequence). V lost 3 bases and J lost 2, with 12 bases in between. The CDR3 is made up of 15 amino acids. The CDR3: CASSDRDLITDTQYF. The CDR3, as DNA: TGCGCCAGCAGTGACCGGGACTTGATCACAGATACGCAGTATTTT.

The V call is TRBV2, the J call TRBJ1-2; TRBD1 matches at 12 bases. Germline trimming cut 7 bases from V and 4 bases from J; bases unmatched to any gene: 7. The germline CDR1 and CDR2 sequences are SNHLY and FYNNEI. The CDR3 has 15 residues. Here the CDR3 DNA reads TGTGCCAGCAATGAGGGACAGGGGGCCTTCTATGGCTACACCTTC. Translation: CASNEGQGAFYGYTF.

This chain links TRBV5-1 with TRBJ2-2, with TRBD1 as a possible D gene (5 bases). Germline CDR1 is SGHRS and CDR2 is YFSETQ. The ends were cut back, 0 bases at V and 4 bases at J, with 7 bases in the middle. The CDR3 loop spans 14 amino acids. In DNA form, the CDR3 reads TGCGCCAGCAGCTTGGTTGGGGCCACCGGGGAGCTGTTTTTT. Its translation is CASSLVGATGELFF.

V usage is TRBV5-8 and J usage is TRBJ1-6; tentative D call: TRBD1 (5 bases). The germline V gene encodes CDR1 SGHTS and CDR2 YDEGEE. The CDR3 totals 16 residues. V shed 1 base and J shed 0 bases, with 8 bases lying between them. CDR3 in DNA: TGTGCCAGCAGCTTGCACAGGAGCTCCTATAATTCACCCCTCCACTTT. Translation gives CASSLHRSSYNSPLHF. The full variable domain, in which reference TRBV5-8 and TRBJ1-6 provide the parts outside the CDR3, is EAGVTQSPTHLIKTRGQQATLRCSPISGHTSVYWYQQALGLGLQFLLWYDEGEERNRGNFPPRFSGRQFPNYSSELNVNALELEDSALYLCASSLHRSSYNSPLHFGNGTRLTVT.

The V and J genes are TRBV18 and TRBJ2-5; D is undetermined. CDR3 length: 14 residues. CDR1 KGHSH and CDR2 LQKENI come from the germline V gene. V was trimmed by 2 bases and J by 2 bases, leaving 9 bases between them. The CDR3 sequence is CASSPMPGQETQYF. CDR3 DNA sequence: TGTGCCAGCTCACCAATGCCAGGACAAGAGACCCAGTACTTC.

The CDR3 reads CAYNQGASQPQHF. CDR3 coding DNA: TGTGCCTACAACCAGGGGGCGAGTCAGCCCCAGCATTTT. The V call is TRBV30, the J call TRBJ1-5; 8 bases fit TRBD1. The CDR3 consists of 13 residues. The germline CDR1 and CDR2 sequences are GTSNPN and SVGIG (reference sequence). Trimming took 7 bases from V and 6 from J; bases not matched to a gene: 8.

On this clone: The sample has other DNA sequences that encode this CDR3 too. The V gene is TRBV7-3, the J gene TRBJ1-1, with D uncertain. This CDR3 spans 13 amino acids. CDR1 and CDR2 from the germline V gene are SGHTA and FQGTGA. V lost 3 bases and J 0 bases, leaving 5 bases between the germline ends. CDR3 sequence reads: CASSFGMNTEAFF. Written as DNA, the CDR3 is TGTGCCAGCAGCTTTGGCATGAACACTGAAGCTTTCTTT.

The gene calls are TRBV18 and TRBJ1-1; 9 bases map to TRBD1. J was trimmed by 4 bases and V by 2 bases; bases with no gene match: 14. Per the germline V gene, CDR1 is KGHSH and CDR2 is LQKENI. The CDR3 loop spans 18 amino acids. The CDR3 loop is CASSPKGQGVGGSTEAFF. The DNA for the CDR3 is TGTGCCAGCTCACCAAAGGGACAGGGAGTTGGTGGCTCCACTGAAGCTTTCTTT. The complete variable domain, with remaining parts taken from reference TRBV18 and TRBJ1-1, reads NAGVMQNPRHLVRRRGQEARLRCSPMKGHSHVYWYRQLPEEGLKFMVYLQKENIIDESGMPKERFSAEFPKEGPSILRIQQVVRGDSAAYFCASSPKGQGVGGSTEAFFGQGTRLTVV.

The chain recombines TRBV19 with TRBJ2-3; 10 nucleotides agree with TRBD2. V shed 3 bases, J shed 5 bases, and the junction held 14 bases outside the gene matches. Germline V gene lookup returns CDR1 LNHDA and CDR2 SQIVND (reference sequence). The CDR3 sequence is 18 residues long. CDR3 sequence: CASSMASGRTGVEDTQYF. CDR3 bases: TGTGCCAGTAGTATGGCTAGCGGGAGAACGGGGGTCGAAGATACGCAGTATTTT.

The CDR3: CASSLEWETSGIVTDTQYF. For the CDR3, the DNA is TGTGCCAGCAGCTTAGAGTGGGAGACTAGCGGGATTGTCACAGATACGCAGTATTTT. This chain uses TRBV7-9 with TRBJ2-3; 11 positions match TRBD2. The V gene end was trimmed by 1 base and the J gene end by 2 bases; junction bases not matched to a gene: 11. This CDR3 has 19 residues. Germline CDR1 reads SEHNR; CDR2 reads FQNEAQ (reference sequence).

This clone occurred once. The V and J genes are TRBV19 and TRBJ2-3, with unresolved D. CDR1 LNHDA and CDR2 SQIVND come from the germline V gene (reference sequence). V gave up 4 bases and J gave up 2 bases, with 19 bases separating them. CDR3 length equals 17 residues. This CDR3 is CASSRNRRRPFTDTQYF. Written as DNA, the CDR3 is TGTGCCAGTAGTAGAAACCGACGGCGGCCCTTCACAGATACGCAGTATTTT. Together with reference TRBV19 and TRBJ2-3, the CDR3 gives the full variable domain: DGGITQSPKYLFRKEGQNVTLSCEQNLNHDAMYWYRQDPGQGLRLIYYSQIVNDFQKGDIAEGYSVSREKKESFPLTVTSAQKNPTAFYLCASSRNRRRPFTDTQYFGPGTRLTVL.

This chain connects TRBV7-9 to TRBJ1-2, with a weak D call TRBD1 (6 bases). Looked up from germline, CDR1 is SEHNR and CDR2 is FQNEAQ (reference sequence). V shed 5 bases and J shed 6 bases, with 19 bases lying between them. CDR3 length: 15 residues. The DNA for the CDR3 is TGTGCCAGCAGCCTGGGCGGGGGGCGAGCGGATGGCTACACCTTC. It specifies CASSLGGGRADGYTF.

The chain carries TRBV7-6 and TRBJ1-4; D is unclear. CDR1 SGHVS and CDR2 FNYEAQ come from the germline V gene. The ends were cut back, 1 base at V and 7 bases at J, with 13 bases in the middle. The CDR3 has 15 amino acids. The CDR3 sequence: CASSLGSRGSEKLFF. Here the CDR3 DNA reads TGTGCCAGCAGCTTAGGGAGCCGGGGAAGTGAAAAACTGTTTTTT.

This chain links TRBV5-1 with TRBJ1-5; TRBD1 is a possible D gene (6 bases). V dropped 4 bases and J dropped 4 bases, with 15 bases sitting between them. The CDR3 is 15 residues long. Germline CDR1 and CDR2: SGHRS and YFSETQ. This CDR3 reads CASSPAGDRNQPQHF. The CDR3, as DNA: TGCGCCAGCAGCCCGGCAGGGGATAGGAATCAGCCCCAGCATTTT.

The J gene is TRBJ1-5, the V gene TRBV19, with D perhaps TRBD1 (5 bases). CDR1 is LNHDA, CDR2 SQIVND, per germline (reference sequence). The CDR3 sequence is 13 residues long. Trimming took off 4 bases at V and 7 bases at J, with 11 bases between the two ends. The CDR3 DNA sequence: TGTGCCAGTAGTACGGCCAGGGAACAGCCCCAGCATTTT. Its translation: CASSTAREQPQHF.

The J gene is TRBJ2-1, the V gene TRBV5-1; 8 nucleotides agree with TRBD2. Trimming took 5 bases from V and 0 from J; bases not matched to a gene: 7. There are 16 residues in the CDR3. Germline CDR1 reads SGHRS; CDR2 reads YFSETQ. The CDR3 bases are TGCGCCAGCAGTCTAACCGGGACTAGCTCCTACAATGAGCAGTTCTTC. Translated: CASSLTGTSSYNEQFF.

V gene TRBV15 combines with J gene TRBJ2-1; 7 nucleotides line up with TRBD2. The trim removed 5 bases at V and 3 bases at J, leaving 7 bases unmatched. CDR1 is LNHNV, CDR2 YYDKDF, per germline (reference sequence). The CDR3 runs to 15 residues. CDR3 amino acids: CATSDPQRGYNEQFF. CDR3 DNA sequence: TGTGCCACCAGCGATCCTCAGCGGGGCTACAATGAGCAGTTCTTC.

This clone was observed a single time. The V call is TRBV9, the J call TRBJ1-6; 7 positions agree with TRBD1. This CDR3 is 15 amino acids long. In germline, CDR1 is SGDLS, CDR2 YYNGEE. V lost 2 bases and J lost 7; bases outside the gene matches: 6. CDR3 DNA sequence: TGTGCCAGCAGCGTTTTCGACAGGGCGAATTCACCCCTCCACTTT. Translating gives CASSVFDRANSPLHF.